This T cell receptor (beta chain) was observed in a study of sequential checkpoint blockade in melanoma. Study-level information: Maintenance nivolumab came after either treatment sequence.

TCRdb's copy holds only in-frame clones and misses some; the assay was immunoSEQ multiplex PCR. This table has 34,000 or so clones, about four fifths appearing once. J gave up 4 bases and V 5 bases, and 8 bases lay outside the gene matches. This CDR3 contains 15 residues. Germline V CDR1 and CDR2: MGHRA, YSYEKL. As for treatment: randomized to nivolumab then ipilimumab (arm A) or the reverse (arm B). Live CD3+CD8+ CD19− CD56− cells were sorted from PBMCs. Sequenced here: CD8+ T cells sorted from blood (inferred from file names), sampled from a patient given nivolumab and ipilimumab in sequence. The receptor was derived from a human donor with melanoma. V gene TRBV4-1 combines with J gene TRBJ2-7; 10 positions match TRBD1. The CDR3 loop is CASSYTGTGVYEQYF. DNA of the CDR3: TGCGCCAGCAGCTACACCGGGACAGGGGTTTACGAGCAGTACTTC.